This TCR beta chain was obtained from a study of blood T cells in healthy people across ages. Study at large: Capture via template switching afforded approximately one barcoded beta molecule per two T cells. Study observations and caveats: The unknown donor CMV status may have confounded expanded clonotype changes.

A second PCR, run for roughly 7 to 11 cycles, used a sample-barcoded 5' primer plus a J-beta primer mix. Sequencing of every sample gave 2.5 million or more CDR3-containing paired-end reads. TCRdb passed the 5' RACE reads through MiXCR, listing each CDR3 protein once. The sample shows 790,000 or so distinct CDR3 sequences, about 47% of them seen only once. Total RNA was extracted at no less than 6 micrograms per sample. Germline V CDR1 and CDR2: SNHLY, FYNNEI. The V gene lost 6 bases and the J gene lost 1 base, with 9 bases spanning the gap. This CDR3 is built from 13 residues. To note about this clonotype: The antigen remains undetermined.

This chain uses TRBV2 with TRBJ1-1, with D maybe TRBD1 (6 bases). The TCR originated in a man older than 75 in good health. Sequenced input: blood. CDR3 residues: CASRRTANTEAFF. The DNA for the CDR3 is TGTGCCAGCAGAAGGACAGCGAACACTGAAGCTTTCTTT.